This paragraph covers one T cell receptor beta chain sequence. It has no known antigen specificity. Base-call qualities are not available, and no considerably larger clone is one nucleotide away. From V the trimming removes 4 bases and from J it removes 3 bases, while the gene matches leave 18 bases of the junction unaccounted for. The CDR3 contains 19 residues, cysteine and phenylalanine counted. This entry keeps only the CDR3 DNA: 57 bases, framed from base 1. The germline V gene (reference sequence) sets CDR1 to SGHNT and CDR2 to YYREEE. Collaborating institutions collected whole blood in K2EDTA tubes following their own protocols. For TCRbeta analysis, collaborator samples were shipped as frozen whole blood, as isolated PBMCs, or as DNA extracted from either sample type. This specimen comes from a study of blood T cell repertoires in COVID-19 (dated by TCRdb to the early 2020s). About the full investigation: Collaborator samples came from the United States, Italy and Spain and covered acute and convalescent phases of COVID-19. The repertoires were made available in a free public database intended to serve as a resource for research on the immune response to SARS-CoV-2. Subjects who had been exposed to COVID-19, were actively infected with it, or had recovered from it provided the deeply sampled blood TCRbeta repertoires that made up the dataset. The samples were drawn from the first 160 participants of the ongoing ImmuneRACE study and from 950 to 1,500 subjects provided by 6 global collaborators. Nearly every sample came with metadata listing a de-identified subject ID, COVID-19 status, age in years and sex. HLA class I and class II types, where available, came from metadata supplied by the sample provider rather than from assay-based typing. The material from the prospective study consisted of cDNA or gDNA derived from T cells, B-cell-depleted T cells, or PBMCs. General study outcomes and caveats: How much clinical and demographic metadata was included differed by source and by participant, and the metadata was provided uncurated.

TCRbeta CDR3 regions were amplified from genomic DNA using the immunoSEQ Assay, a bias-controlled multiplex PCR. The study's processing was this. The number of nucleated cells in each sample was estimated from the amplification of reference gene primers within the assay. To quantify the absolute abundance of each unique TCRbeta CDR3 rearrangement, sequence reads were collapsed and filtered. Productive Simpson clonality was computed per sample as the square root of Simpson's diversity index over productive rearrangements. TCRdb stores this immuneACCESS table with in-frame sequences only. Part of the clones is absent; in the studies checked, under half of the shortfall reflects unresolved V genes, and no reason is known for the rest. The DNA gave D and trimming, while V, J and clone size come from that table. This sample is represented by 60,000 to 70,000 clones; more than 85% of them were singletons. The biggest ten clones account for 13% of the sample.

The receptor's source is a human donor with active COVID-19. The donor label of this sample is uncertain. Sequencing was done on a sample of peripheral blood. Recombination linked TRBV5-4 to TRBJ2-3; the central 9 bases match TRBD1. The CDR3 in this case is CASSDQTGGTPGPTDTQYF. The bases read TGTGCCAGCAGCGATCAGACAGGGGGGACGCCCGGGCCAACAGATACGCAGTATTTT.